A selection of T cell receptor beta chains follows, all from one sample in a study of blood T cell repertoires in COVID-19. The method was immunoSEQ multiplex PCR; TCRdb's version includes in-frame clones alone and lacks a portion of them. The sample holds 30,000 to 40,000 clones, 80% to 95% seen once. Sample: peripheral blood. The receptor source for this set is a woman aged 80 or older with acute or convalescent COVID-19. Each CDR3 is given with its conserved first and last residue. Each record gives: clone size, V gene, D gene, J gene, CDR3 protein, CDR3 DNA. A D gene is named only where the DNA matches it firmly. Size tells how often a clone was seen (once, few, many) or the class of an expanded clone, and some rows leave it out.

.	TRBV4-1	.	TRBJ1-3	CASSQDITPSGNTIYF	TGCGCCAGCAGCCAAGATATCACACCCAGTGGAAACACCATATATTTT
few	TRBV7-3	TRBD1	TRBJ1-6	CASSTTGGRSPLHF	TGTGCCAGCAGCACGACAGGGGGCCGTTCACCCCTCCACTTT
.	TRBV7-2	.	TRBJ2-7	CASSLGPAFSYEQYF	TGTGCCAGCAGCTTAGGGCCTGCTTTCTCCTACGAGCAGTACTTC
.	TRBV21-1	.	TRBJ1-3	CASSNLAGGKGNTIYF	TGTGCCAGCAGCAACCTGGCAGGGGGAAAAGGAAACACCATATATTTT
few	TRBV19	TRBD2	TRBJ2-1	CASSNPRGERGGDEQFF	TGTGCCAGTAGTAACCCCCGGGGTGAGCGGGGGGGCGATGAGCAGTTCTTC
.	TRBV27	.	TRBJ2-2	CASSFSPGQFEYTGELFF	TGTGCCAGCAGTTTCTCCCCCGGACAGTTCGAATACACCGGGGAGCTGTTTTTT
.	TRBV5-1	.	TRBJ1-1	CASSLNGGSNTEAFF	TGCGCCAGCAGCTTGAACGGCGGCTCGAACACTGAAGCTTTCTTT
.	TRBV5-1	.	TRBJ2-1	CASSLGDIGEQFF	TGCGCCAGCAGCTTGGGGGACATAGGTGAGCAGTTCTTC
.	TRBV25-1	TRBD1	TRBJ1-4	CASQDDRGRENEKLFF	TGTGCCAGCCAAGACGACAGGGGGCGAGAAAATGAAAAACTGTTTTTT
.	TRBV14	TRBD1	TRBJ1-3	CASSRQGAMTGNTIYF	TGTGCCAGCAGTCGACAGGGGGCGATGACTGGAAACACCATATATTTT
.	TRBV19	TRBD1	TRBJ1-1	CASRGDRGRKSFF	TGTGCCAGTAGGGGGGACAGGGGCCGAAAATCTTTCTTT
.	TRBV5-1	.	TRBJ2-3	CASSPGGRTFTDTQYF	TGCGCCAGCAGCCCTGGGGGCAGGACCTTCACAGATACGCAGTATTTT
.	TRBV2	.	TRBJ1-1	CASTEMGQLKAFF	TGTGCCAGCACTGAGATGGGGCAGCTTAAAGCTTTCTTT
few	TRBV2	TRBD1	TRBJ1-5	CASSKGAGYQPQHF	TGTGCCAGCAGTAAGGGGGCGGGATATCAGCCCCAGCATTTT
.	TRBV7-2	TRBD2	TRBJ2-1	CASSLGLAESNEQFF	TGTGCCAGCAGCTTAGGACTAGCGGAGTCCAATGAGCAGTTCTTC
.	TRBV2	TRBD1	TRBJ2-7	CASSRGQGHEQYF	TGTGCCAGCAGCAGGGGACAGGGCCACGAGCAGTACTTC
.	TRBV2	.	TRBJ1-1	CASTDAGNTEAFF	TGTGCCAGCACCGACGCGGGGAACACTGAAGCTTTCTTT
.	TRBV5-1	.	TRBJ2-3	CASGSGGGKRQADTQYF	TGCGCCAGTGGGTCCGGCGGGGGAAAACGACAGGCAGATACGCAGTATTTT
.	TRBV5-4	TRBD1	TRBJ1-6	CASSLPQGADSPLHF	TGTGCCAGCAGCCTCCCTCAGGGGGCGGATTCACCCCTCCACTTT
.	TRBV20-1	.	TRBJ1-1	CSALTEIEAFF	TGCAGTGCTCTGACAGAAATTGAAGCTTTCTTT